These 12 T cell receptor beta chains were sequenced from one sample in a study of T cells in Graves' hyperthyroidism and ophthalmopathy. Regions amplified from RNA transcripts were the TCR beta CDR3 regions. The TCR CDR3 first-round RT-PCR relied on the HTBI primer set. MiXCR, applied by TCRdb to the multiplex PCR reads, yields one record per CDR3 protein. The sample includes around 700,000 distinct CDR3 sequences, roughly a third of them seen just once. Sequencing was carried out using blood. These receptors were taken from a woman aged 40-49 years with Graves' hyperthyroidism.

This clonotype occurred many times. The chain recombines TRBV7-9 with TRBJ2-7, with a tentative D call TRBD1 (5 bases). This CDR3 spans 14 amino acids. Trimming cost V 7 bases and J 2 bases, with 15 bases left between them. Per germline, CDR1 SEHNR and CDR2 FQNEAQ (reference sequence). The CDR3 bases are TGTGCCAGCACCCTAGGGGTGGGTGCCTACGAGCAGTACTTC. Translated: CASTLGVGAYEQYF. The complete variable domain, with remaining parts taken from reference TRBV7-9 and TRBJ2-7, reads DTGVSQNPRHKITKRGQNVTFRCDPISEHNRLYWYRQTLGQGPEFLTYFQNEAQLEKSRLLSDRFSAERPKGSFSTLEIQRTEQGDSAMYLCASTLGVGAYEQYFGPGTRLTVT.

V usage is TRBV7-9 and J usage is TRBJ2-1; D ambiguous. The J call is in doubt because the DNA end fits TRBJ2-7 better. The CDR3 is made up of 11 amino acids. Per germline, CDR1 SEHNR and CDR2 FQNEAQ (reference sequence). The CDR3 spells CASLWANEQYF. The CDR3 DNA reads as TGTGCCAGCCTCTGGGCCAATGAGCAGTACTTC.

The chain joins TRBV6-1 to TRBJ1-1, with 8 bases fitting TRBD1. V trimming: 8 bases; J trimming: 1 base; junction bases outside the gene matches: 9. Germline V gives CDR1 MNHNS, CDR2 SASEGT. CDR3 length: 15 residues. CDR3 protein: CASGDDRGPNTEAFF. The CDR3 DNA reads TGTGCCAGCGGGGATGACAGGGGCCCGAACACTGAAGCTTTCTTT.

This clonotype was seen at least ten times. V is TRBV6-6 and J is TRBJ1-3; no reliable D call. V lost 5 bases and J lost 0, with 11 bases in between. CDR1 and CDR2 from the germline V gene are MNHNY and SVGAGI (reference sequence). The CDR3 loop spans 15 amino acids. The CDR3 sequence is CASSPQLSSGNTIYF. The CDR3 region has the DNA TGTGCCAGCAGTCCGCAATTAAGCTCTGGAAACACCATATATTTT.

The table lists this clonotype with a few counts. This chain links TRBV9 with TRBJ1-4; tentative D call: TRBD1 (6 bases). The CDR3 loop spans 15 amino acids. The germline V and J ends were trimmed by 2 bases and 1 base, with 9 bases remaining between them. Germline assignment: CDR1 SGDLS and CDR2 YYNGEE. Here the CDR3 reads CASSVKDRTNEKLFF. The CDR3 nucleotides read TGTGCCAGCAGCGTGAAGGACAGAACTAATGAAAAACTGTTTTTT. The entire variable domain, with the rest obtained from reference TRBV9 and TRBJ1-4, is as follows: DSGVTQTPKHLITATGQRVTLRCSPRSGDLSVYWYQQSLDQGLQFLIQYYNGEERAKGNILERFSAQQFPDLHSELNLSSLELGDSALYFCASSVKDRTNEKLFFGSGTQLSVL.

The sample holds a few counts of this clonotype. The chain employs TRBV10-3 and TRBJ2-2; 7 bases line up with TRBD1. Germline CDR1 ENHRY, CDR2 SYGVKD. The CDR3 has 12 amino acids. The trim removed 10 bases at V and 7 bases at J, leaving 6 bases unmatched. CDR3 loop: CATIDRDGELFF. The CDR3 bases are TGTGCCACGATAGACAGGGACGGGGAGCTGTTTTTT.

The J gene is TRBJ2-3, the V gene TRBV7-8, with TRBD2 as a possible D gene (5 bases). V lost 3 bases and J 4 bases, leaving 14 bases between the germline ends. The length of the CDR3 is 15 residues. CDR1 is SGHVS and CDR2 is FQNEAQ in the germline V gene. CDR3 in DNA: TGTGCCAGCAGCTTGGAACGGAGAGGGTCAGATACGCAGTATTTT. As protein: CASSLERRGSDTQYF.

This clonotype has at least ten counts. J is TRBJ1-1 and V is TRBV7-9, with 7 bases matching TRBD1. Germline V lookup: CDR1 SEHNR, CDR2 FQNEAQ (reference sequence). The CDR3 runs 14 residues. J gave up 4 bases and V 5 bases, and 7 bases lay outside the gene matches. CDR3 DNA sequence: TGTGCCAGCAGCCCTTTAGACAGGGCCACTGAAGCTTTCTTT. Its protein product is CASSPLDRATEAFF.

This clonotype appeared many times. The chain couples TRBV20-1 to TRBJ2-7; TRBD2 matches 7 bases. V gave up 0 bases and J gave up 4 bases; unmatched junction bases: 6. The CDR3 spans 14 residues. Germline V gives CDR1 DFQATT, CDR2 SNEGSKA (reference sequence). This chain's CDR3 is CSARDGLGVYEQYF. The CDR3 region has the DNA TGCAGTGCTAGAGATGGACTAGGCGTATACGAGCAGTACTTC.

The chain uses TRBV5-1 and TRBJ1-3, with D unclear. Germline loops: CDR1 SGHRS, CDR2 YFSETQ. Trimming removed 5 bases from V and 0 bases from J, with 9 bases in between. CDR3 length equals 14 residues. CDR3 coding DNA: TGCGCCAGCAGGGGGTGGTTCTCTGGAAACACCATATATTTT. Translation gives CASRGWFSGNTIYF. The variable domain in full, with the rest retrieved from reference TRBV5-1 and TRBJ1-3, is KAGVTQTPRYLIKTRGQQVTLSCSPISGHRSVSWYQQTPGQGLQFLFEYFSETQRNKGNFPGRFSGRQFSNSRSEMNVSTLELGDSALYLCASRGWFSGNTIYFGEGSWLTVV.

This clonotype was found a few times. The chain employs TRBV7-2 and TRBJ2-7, with TRBD1 identical over 8 bases. CDR3 length: 18 amino acids. J gave up 4 bases and V 7 bases, and 21 bases lay outside the gene matches. Germline V CDR1 and CDR2: SGHTA, FQGNSA. CDR3 DNA: TGTGCCAGCACTCTTGGGGTCATTCCAGGACAGGGTGTGTACGAGCAGTACTTC. It yields the protein CASTLGVIPGQGVYEQYF.

This clonotype was seen a handful of times. The chain combines TRBV3-1 with TRBJ1-3; the D gene is possibly TRBD1 (6 bases). V was pared by 1 base and J by 4 bases, with 11 bases between. The germline V gene encodes CDR1 LGHDT and CDR2 YNNKEL (reference sequence). This CDR3 region has 15 residues. The CDR3 nucleotides are TGTGCCAGCAGCCAAGCGTGGCAGGGGGGAAACACCATATATTTT. Its translation: CASSQAWQGGNTIYF. Together with reference TRBV3-1 and TRBJ1-3, the CDR3 gives the full variable domain: DTAVSQTPKYLVTQMGNDKSIKCEQNLGHDTMYWYKQDSKKFLKIMFSYNNKELIINETVPNRFSPKSPDKAHLNLHINSLELGDSAVYFCASSQAWQGGNTIYFGEGSWLTVV.